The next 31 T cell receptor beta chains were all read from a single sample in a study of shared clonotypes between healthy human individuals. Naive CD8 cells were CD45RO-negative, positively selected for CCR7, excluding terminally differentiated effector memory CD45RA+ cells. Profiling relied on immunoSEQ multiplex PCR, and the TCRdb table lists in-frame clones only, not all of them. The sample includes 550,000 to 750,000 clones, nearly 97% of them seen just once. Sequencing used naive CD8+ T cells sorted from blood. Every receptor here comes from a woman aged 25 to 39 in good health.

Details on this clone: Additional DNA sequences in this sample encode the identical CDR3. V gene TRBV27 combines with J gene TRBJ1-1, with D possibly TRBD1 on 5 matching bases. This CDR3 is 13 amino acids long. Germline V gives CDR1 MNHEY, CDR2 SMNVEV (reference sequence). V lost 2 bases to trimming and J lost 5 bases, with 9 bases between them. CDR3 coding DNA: TGTGCCAGCAGTTTACTGGGGGGAACTGAAGCTTTCTTT. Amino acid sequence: CASSLLGGTEAFF.

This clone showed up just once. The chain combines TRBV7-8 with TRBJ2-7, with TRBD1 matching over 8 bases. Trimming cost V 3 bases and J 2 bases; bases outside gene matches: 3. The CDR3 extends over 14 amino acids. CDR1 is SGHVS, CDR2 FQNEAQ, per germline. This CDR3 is CASSLSGGPYEQYF. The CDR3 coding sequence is TGTGCCAGCAGCTTGTCAGGGGGCCCCTACGAGCAGTACTTC.

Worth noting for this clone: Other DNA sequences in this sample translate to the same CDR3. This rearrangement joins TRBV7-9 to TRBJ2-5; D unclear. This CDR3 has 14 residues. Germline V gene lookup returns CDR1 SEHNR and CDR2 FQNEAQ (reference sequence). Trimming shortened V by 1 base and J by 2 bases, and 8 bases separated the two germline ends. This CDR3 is CASSLVGLQETQYF. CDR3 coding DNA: TGTGCCAGCAGCTTAGTGGGCCTTCAAGAGACCCAGTACTTC.

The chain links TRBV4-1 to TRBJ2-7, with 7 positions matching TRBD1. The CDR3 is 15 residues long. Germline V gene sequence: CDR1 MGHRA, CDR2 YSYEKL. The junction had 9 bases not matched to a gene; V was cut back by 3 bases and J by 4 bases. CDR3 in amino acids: CASSQEPGQSYEQYF. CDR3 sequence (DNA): TGCGCCAGCAGCCAGGAACCGGGACAGTCTTACGAGCAGTACTTC.

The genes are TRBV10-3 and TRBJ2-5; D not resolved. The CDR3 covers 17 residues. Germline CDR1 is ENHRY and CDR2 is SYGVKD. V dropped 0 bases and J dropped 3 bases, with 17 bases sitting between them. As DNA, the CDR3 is TGTGCCATCAGTGAGTCGACTCGGGTAGATAGAGAAGAGACCCAGTACTTC. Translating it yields CAISESTRVDREETQYF.

CDR3 in amino acids: CASSLEAGQGAGYGYTF. The CDR3 DNA sequence: TGTGCCAGCAGCTTGGAGGCGGGACAGGGGGCCGGCTATGGCTACACCTTC. J is TRBJ1-2 and V is TRBV5-6, with 12 bases identical to TRBD1. Germline trimming cut 0 bases from V and 4 bases from J; bases unmatched to any gene: 7. CDR1 is SGHDT and CDR2 is YYEEEE in the germline V gene. This CDR3 is 17 amino acids long.

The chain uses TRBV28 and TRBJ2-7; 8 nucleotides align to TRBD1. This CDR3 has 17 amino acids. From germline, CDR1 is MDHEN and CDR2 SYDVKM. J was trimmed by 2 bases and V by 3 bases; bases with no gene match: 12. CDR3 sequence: CASSFSRTGFETYEQYF. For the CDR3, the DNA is TGTGCCAGCAGTTTCTCGAGGACAGGGTTCGAAACCTACGAGCAGTACTTC.

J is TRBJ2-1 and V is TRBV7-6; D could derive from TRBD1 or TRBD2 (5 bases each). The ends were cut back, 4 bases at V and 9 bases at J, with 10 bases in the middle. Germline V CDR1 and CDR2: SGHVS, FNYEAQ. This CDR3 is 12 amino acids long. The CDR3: CASSWDGFEQFF. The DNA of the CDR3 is TGTGCCAGCAGCTGGGACGGTTTTGAGCAGTTCTTC. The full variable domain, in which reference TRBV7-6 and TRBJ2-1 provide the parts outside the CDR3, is GAGVSQSPRYKVTKRGQDVALRCDPISGHVSLYWYRQALGQGPEFLTYFNYEAQQDKSGLPNDRFSAERPEGSISTLTIQRTEQRDSAMYRCASSWDGFEQFFGPGTRLTVL.

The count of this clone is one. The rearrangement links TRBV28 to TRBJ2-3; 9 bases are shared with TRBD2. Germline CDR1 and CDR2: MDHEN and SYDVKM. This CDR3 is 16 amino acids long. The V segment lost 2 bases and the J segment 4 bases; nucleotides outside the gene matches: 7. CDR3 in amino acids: CASSLGAGGPSDTQYF. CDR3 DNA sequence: TGTGCCAGCAGTTTAGGCGCGGGAGGGCCCTCAGATACGCAGTATTTT.

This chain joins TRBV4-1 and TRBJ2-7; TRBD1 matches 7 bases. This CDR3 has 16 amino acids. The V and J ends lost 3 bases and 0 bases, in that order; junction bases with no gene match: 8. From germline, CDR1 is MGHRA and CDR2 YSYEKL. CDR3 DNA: TGCGCCAGCAGCCATCGAGCTCAGGGGGTCTCCTACGAGCAGTACTTC. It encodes CASSHRAQGVSYEQYF.

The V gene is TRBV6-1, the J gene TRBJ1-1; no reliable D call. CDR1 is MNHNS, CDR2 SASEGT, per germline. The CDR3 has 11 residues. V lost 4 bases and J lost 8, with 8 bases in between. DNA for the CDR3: TGTGCCAGCAGTGTAAGTAGGGAAGCTTTCTTT. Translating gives CASSVSREAFF.

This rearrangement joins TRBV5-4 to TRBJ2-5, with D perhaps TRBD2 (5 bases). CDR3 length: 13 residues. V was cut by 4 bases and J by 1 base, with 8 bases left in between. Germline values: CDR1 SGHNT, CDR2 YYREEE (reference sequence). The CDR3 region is CASSRLPQETQYF. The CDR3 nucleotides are TGTGCCAGCAGCCGACTACCCCAAGAGACCCAGTACTTC.

DNA for the CDR3: TGCAGCGTTGAAGAGACGACGACAGGGGGCTGGGGCTACACCTTC. This encodes CSVEETTTGGWGYTF. This chain connects TRBV29-1 to TRBJ1-2; 10 nucleotides align to TRBD1. With V trimmed by 0 bases and J by 8 bases, 9 bases remained unmatched. Germline V CDR1 and CDR2: SQVTM, ANQGSEA. This CDR3 region has 15 residues. Full variable domain (rest looked up from reference TRBV29-1 and TRBJ1-2): SAVISQKPSRDICQRGTSLTIQCQVDSQVTMMFWYRQQPGQSLTLIATANQGSEATYESGFVIDKFPISRPNLTFSTLTVSNMSPEDSSIYLCSVEETTTGGWGYTFGSGTRLTVV.

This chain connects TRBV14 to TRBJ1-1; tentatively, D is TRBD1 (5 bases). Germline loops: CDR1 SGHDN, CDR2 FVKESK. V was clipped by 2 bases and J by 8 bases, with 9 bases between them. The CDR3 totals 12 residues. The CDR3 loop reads CASSQTGFEAFF. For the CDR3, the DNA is TGTGCCAGCAGCCAAACAGGCTTCGAAGCTTTCTTT.

CDR3 coding DNA: TGTGCCAGCAGCTTATATGGGGGGGCTGATGAAAAACTGTTTTTT. Protein product: CASSLYGGADEKLFF. The chain couples TRBV7-2 to TRBJ1-4, with a tentative D call TRBD1 (6 bases). The CDR3 consists of 15 residues. Trimming took 2 bases from V and 6 from J, leaving 13 bases between them. Germline values: CDR1 SGHTA, CDR2 FQGNSA.

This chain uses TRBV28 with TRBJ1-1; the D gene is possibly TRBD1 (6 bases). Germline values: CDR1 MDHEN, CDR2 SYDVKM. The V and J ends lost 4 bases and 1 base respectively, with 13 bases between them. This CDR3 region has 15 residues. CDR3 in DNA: TGTGCCAGCAGTTCACAGGGACATTCGAACACTGAAGCTTTCTTT. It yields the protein CASSSQGHSNTEAFF.

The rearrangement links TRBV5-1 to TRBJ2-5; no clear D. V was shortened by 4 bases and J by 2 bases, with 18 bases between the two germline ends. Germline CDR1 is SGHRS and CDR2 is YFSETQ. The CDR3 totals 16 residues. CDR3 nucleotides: TGCGCCAGCAGCCGCGATCTGCCAGAACAACAAGAGACCCAGTACTTC. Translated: CASSRDLPEQQETQYF.

CDR3 in DNA: TGTGCCAGCAACAAGGACGGGACGGGATACGAGCAGTACTTC. Translated, it gives CASNKDGTGYEQYF. V and J are TRBV11-2 and TRBJ2-7; D possibly matches TRBD1 or TRBD2 (5 bases each). There are 14 residues in the CDR3. Germline V gene lookup returns CDR1 SGHAT and CDR2 FQNNGV. Trimming took 7 bases from V and 4 from J, leaving 17 bases between them. The complete variable domain, with remaining parts taken from reference TRBV11-2 and TRBJ2-7, reads EAGVAQSPRYKIIEKRQSVAFWCNPISGHATLYWYQQILGQGPKLLIQFQNNGVVDDSQLPKDRFSAERLKGVDSTLKIQPAKLEDSAVYLCASNKDGTGYEQYFGPGTRLTVT.

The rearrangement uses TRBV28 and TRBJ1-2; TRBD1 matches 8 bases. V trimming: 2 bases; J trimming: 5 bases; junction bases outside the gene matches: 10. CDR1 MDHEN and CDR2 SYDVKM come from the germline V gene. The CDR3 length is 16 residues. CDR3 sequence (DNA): TGTGCCAGCAGTTTAGTGTTAACAGGGGGAGGGTATGGCTACACCTTC. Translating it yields CASSLVLTGGGYGYTF.

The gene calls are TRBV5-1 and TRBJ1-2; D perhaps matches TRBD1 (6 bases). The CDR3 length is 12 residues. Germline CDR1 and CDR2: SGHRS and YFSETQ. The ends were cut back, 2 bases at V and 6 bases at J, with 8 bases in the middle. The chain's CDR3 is CASSFRQDGYTF. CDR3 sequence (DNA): TGCGCCAGCAGCTTTAGACAGGATGGCTACACCTTC.

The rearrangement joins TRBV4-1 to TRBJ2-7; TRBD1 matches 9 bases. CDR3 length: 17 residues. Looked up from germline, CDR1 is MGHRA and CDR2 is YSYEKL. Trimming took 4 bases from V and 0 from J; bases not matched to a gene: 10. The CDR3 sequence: CASSLKDGTGSSYEQYF. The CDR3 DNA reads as TGCGCCAGCAGCCTAAAGGACGGGACAGGGAGCTCCTACGAGCAGTACTTC.

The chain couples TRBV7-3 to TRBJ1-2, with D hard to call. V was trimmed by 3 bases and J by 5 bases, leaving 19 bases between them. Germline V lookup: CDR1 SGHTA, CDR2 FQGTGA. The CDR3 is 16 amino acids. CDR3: CASSFGPRQDTYGYTF. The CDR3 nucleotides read TGTGCCAGCAGCTTCGGGCCAAGACAAGACACATATGGCTACACCTTC.

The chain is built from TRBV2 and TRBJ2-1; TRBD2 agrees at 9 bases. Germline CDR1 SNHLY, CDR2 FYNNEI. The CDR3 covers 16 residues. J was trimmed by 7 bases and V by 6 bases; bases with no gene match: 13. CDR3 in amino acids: CASSSSLAGAPNEQFF. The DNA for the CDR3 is TGTGCCAGCAGCTCAAGCTTAGCGGGAGCCCCTAATGAGCAGTTCTTC.

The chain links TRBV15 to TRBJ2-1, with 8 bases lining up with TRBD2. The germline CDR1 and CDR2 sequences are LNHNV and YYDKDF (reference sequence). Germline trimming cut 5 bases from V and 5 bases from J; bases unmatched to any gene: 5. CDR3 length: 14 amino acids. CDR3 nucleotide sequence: TGTGCCACCAGCGGAGCGGGAGAGAACAATGAGCAGTTCTTC. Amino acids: CATSGAGENNEQFF.

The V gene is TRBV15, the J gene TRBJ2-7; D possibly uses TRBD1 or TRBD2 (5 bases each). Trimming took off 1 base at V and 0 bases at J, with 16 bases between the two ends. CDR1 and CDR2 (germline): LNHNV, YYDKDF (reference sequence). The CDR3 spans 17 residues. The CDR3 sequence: CATSRGGDGGGSYEQYF. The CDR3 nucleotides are TGTGCCACCAGCAGAGGAGGGGACGGTGGCGGCTCCTACGAGCAGTACTTC.

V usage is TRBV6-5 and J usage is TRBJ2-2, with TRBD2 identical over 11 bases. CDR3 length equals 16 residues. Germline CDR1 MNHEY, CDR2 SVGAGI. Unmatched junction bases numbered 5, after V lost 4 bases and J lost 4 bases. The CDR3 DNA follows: TGTGCCAGCAGTTTAGGACTAGCGGGCTCCACCGGGGAGCTGTTTTTT. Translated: CASSLGLAGSTGELFF.

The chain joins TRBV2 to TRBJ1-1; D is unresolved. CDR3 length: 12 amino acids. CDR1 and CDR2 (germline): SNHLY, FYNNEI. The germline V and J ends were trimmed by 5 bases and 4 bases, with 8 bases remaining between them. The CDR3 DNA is TGTGCCAGCAGTCCTCGTAGCACTGAAGCTTTCTTT. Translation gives CASSPRSTEAFF.

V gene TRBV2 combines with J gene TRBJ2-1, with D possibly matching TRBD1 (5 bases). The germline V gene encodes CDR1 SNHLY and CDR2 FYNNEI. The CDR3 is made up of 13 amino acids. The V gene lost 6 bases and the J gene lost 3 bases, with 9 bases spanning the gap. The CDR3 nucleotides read TGTGCCAGCAGCATGACAGTCTACAATGAGCAGTTCTTC. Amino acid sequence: CASSMTVYNEQFF.

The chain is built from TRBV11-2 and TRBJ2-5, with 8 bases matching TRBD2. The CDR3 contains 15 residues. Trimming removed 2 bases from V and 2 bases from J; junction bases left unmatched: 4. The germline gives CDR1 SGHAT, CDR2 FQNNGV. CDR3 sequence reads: CASSLYSGEQETQYF. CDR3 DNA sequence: TGTGCCAGCAGCTTATATAGCGGGGAGCAAGAGACCCAGTACTTC.

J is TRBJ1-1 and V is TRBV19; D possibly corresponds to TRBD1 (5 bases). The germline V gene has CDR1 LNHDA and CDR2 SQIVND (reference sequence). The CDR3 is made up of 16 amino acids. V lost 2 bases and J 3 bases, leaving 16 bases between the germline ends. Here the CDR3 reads CASSIRSGQPDTEAFF. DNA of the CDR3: TGTGCCAGTAGTATACGTTCGGGGCAGCCGGACACTGAAGCTTTCTTT. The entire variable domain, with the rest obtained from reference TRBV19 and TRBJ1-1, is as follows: DGGITQSPKYLFRKEGQNVTLSCEQNLNHDAMYWYRQDPGQGLRLIYYSQIVNDFQKGDIAEGYSVSREKKESFPLTVTSAQKNPTAFYLCASSIRSGQPDTEAFFGQGTRLTVV.

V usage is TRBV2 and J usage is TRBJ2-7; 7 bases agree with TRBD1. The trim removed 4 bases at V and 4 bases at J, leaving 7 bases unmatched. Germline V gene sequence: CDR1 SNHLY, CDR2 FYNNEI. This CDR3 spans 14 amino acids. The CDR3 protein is CASSVGTVGYEQYF. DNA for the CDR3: TGTGCCAGCAGTGTTGGGACAGTAGGATACGAGCAGTACTTC.